This entry concerns a single T cell receptor beta chain. Its specificity is not known. The PCR ran on 60 Vbeta and 13 Jbeta primers. Generated by immunoSEQ multiplex PCR, the TCRdb table keeps only in-frame clones and is missing some. Found here are around 130,000 clones, roughly 77% of them singletons; the top ten hold under 6%. This entry belongs to a study of cytomegalovirus exposure and HLA in healthy donors. Study-level findings and limits: Per a later analysis, 18,000 or so TCR beta sequences showed association with HLA alleles at 0.05 false discovery rate. The study listed approximately 160 cytomegalovirus-associated TCR beta chains. Most TCR sequences showed up rarely, but some public TCRs showed up in many donors.

Per germline, CDR1 SGHDT and CDR2 YYEEEE. The CDR3 has 15 residues. J was trimmed by 9 bases and V by 1 base; bases with no gene match: 5. The source material was PBMCs. The rearrangement links TRBV5-6 to TRBJ2-1; 12 nucleotides align to TRBD2. The sequence derives from a woman aged 35 to 49 in good health and CMV-seropositive. The CDR3 here is CASSLLLAGGSEQFF. CDR3 in DNA: TGTGCCAGCAGCTTGCTTCTAGCGGGAGGGAGTGAGCAGTTCTTC.